The rows below give T cell receptor beta chains drawn from one sample of a study of blood T cell repertoires in COVID-19. Sequencing was performed with immunoSEQ multiplex PCR; in TCRdb, only in-frame clones are kept and a portion is missing. Of about 69,000 clones in the sample, 79% were seen once. The material sequenced was peripheral blood. Receptors were obtained from a human donor in a cohort sampled during active COVID-19. Each CDR3 is given with its conserved first and last residue. Each record gives: CDR3 protein, CDR3 DNA, V gene, D gene, clone size, J gene. The D gene is left open where the match is weak. Clone size is not always given. Where it is, it says once, few, many or a class for expanded clones.

cdr3_aa: CASSLKAGAMNTIYF
cdr3_nt: TGCGCCAGCAGCTTGAAGGCGGGGGCCATGAACACCATATATTTT
v_call: TRBV5-1
d_call: NA
clone_size: NA
j_call: TRBJ1-3

cdr3_aa: CAITSRTSGGDEQYF
cdr3_nt: TGTGCCATCACCTCGAGGACTAGCGGGGGAGACGAGCAGTACTTC
v_call: TRBV10-3
d_call: TRBD2
clone_size: NA
j_call: TRBJ2-7

cdr3_aa: CASSLRGSGVYEQYF
cdr3_nt: TGTGCCAGCAGCCTCCGGGGTAGCGGGGTCTACGAGCAGTACTTC
v_call: TRBV14
d_call: TRBD2
clone_size: NA
j_call: TRBJ2-7

cdr3_aa: CASSQDRDEKLFF
cdr3_nt: TGTGCCAGCTCACAGGACAGGGATGAAAAACTGTTTTTT
v_call: TRBV18
d_call: TRBD1
clone_size: NA
j_call: TRBJ1-4

cdr3_aa: CASSILVGQGRNIQYF
cdr3_nt: TGTGCCAGTAGTATATTAGTGGGCCAGGGTAGGAACATTCAGTACTTC
v_call: TRBV19
d_call: NA
clone_size: NA
j_call: TRBJ2-4

cdr3_aa: CASTWGAGEYEQYF
cdr3_nt: TGTGCCAGCACCTGGGGGGCGGGGGAGTACGAGCAGTACTTC
v_call: TRBV3-1/TRBV3-2
d_call: NA
clone_size: NA
j_call: TRBJ2-7

cdr3_aa: CASSQDGAGGWSTDTQYF
cdr3_nt: TGCGCCAGCAGCCAAGACGGAGCGGGGGGGTGGAGCACAGATACGCAGTATTTT
v_call: TRBV4-1
d_call: TRBD2
clone_size: NA
j_call: TRBJ2-3

cdr3_aa: CASSESSEYNEKLFF
cdr3_nt: TGTGCCAGCAGTGAATCATCAGAATATAATGAAAAACTGTTTTTT
v_call: TRBV6-1
d_call: NA
clone_size: NA
j_call: TRBJ1-4

cdr3_aa: CASSLVIAGEADTQYF
cdr3_nt: TGTGCCAGCAGCTTAGTGATAGCGGGAGAAGCAGATACGCAGTATTTT
v_call: TRBV7-6
d_call: TRBD2
clone_size: NA
j_call: TRBJ2-3

cdr3_aa: CASSRGDGEKLFF
cdr3_nt: TGTGCCAGTAGTAGGGGGGACGGCGAAAAACTGTTTTTT
v_call: TRBV19
d_call: NA
clone_size: NA
j_call: TRBJ1-4

cdr3_aa: CASKTGSYEQYF
cdr3_nt: TGTGCCAGCAAAACGGGTTCCTACGAGCAGTACTTC
v_call: TRBV28
d_call: NA
clone_size: NA
j_call: TRBJ2-7

cdr3_aa: CASSEPRDRVTEAFF
cdr3_nt: TGCGCCAGCAGTGAGCCCCGGGACAGGGTTACTGAAGCTTTCTTT
v_call: TRBV10-2
d_call: TRBD1
clone_size: NA
j_call: TRBJ1-1

cdr3_aa: CASSEKSQGAQETQYF
cdr3_nt: TGCGCCAGCAGTGAGAAATCACAGGGGGCCCAAGAGACCCAGTACTTC
v_call: TRBV10-1
d_call: TRBD1
clone_size: few
j_call: TRBJ2-5

cdr3_aa: CASFWGGLSEAFF
cdr3_nt: TGTGCCAGCTTCTGGGGGGGGCTGTCTGAAGCTTTCTTT
v_call: TRBV11-3
d_call: NA
clone_size: NA
j_call: TRBJ1-1

cdr3_aa: CASRTGMAGELFF
cdr3_nt: TGTGCCAGTCGGACAGGGATGGCCGGGGAGCTGTTTTTT
v_call: TRBV19
d_call: TRBD1
clone_size: few
j_call: TRBJ2-2

cdr3_aa: CAWSVQGEKLFF
cdr3_nt: TGTGCCTGGAGTGTACAGGGGGAAAAACTGTTTTTT
v_call: TRBV30
d_call: TRBD1
clone_size: NA
j_call: TRBJ1-4

cdr3_aa: CASSETEAGAGAFF
cdr3_nt: TGCGCCAGCAGTGAGACTGAGGCGGGGGCAGGAGCTTTCTTT
v_call: TRBV10-2
d_call: NA
clone_size: few
j_call: TRBJ1-1

cdr3_aa: CASSLTPGGSYEQYF
cdr3_nt: TGCGCCAGCAGTTTAACACCAGGGGGGTCCTACGAGCAGTACTTC
v_call: TRBV5-1
d_call: NA
clone_size: once
j_call: TRBJ2-7

cdr3_aa: CASSSDRSGFLGYYEQYF
cdr3_nt: TGCGCCAGCAGCTCGGACAGATCAGGGTTTCTCGGATACTACGAGCAGTACTTC
v_call: TRBV5-1
d_call: NA
clone_size: NA
j_call: TRBJ2-7

cdr3_aa: CASSLEPGLAGGRDTQYF
cdr3_nt: TGTGCCAGCAGCTTAGAACCGGGACTAGCGGGAGGGAGGGATACGCAGTATTTT
v_call: TRBV7-6
d_call: TRBD2
clone_size: NA
j_call: TRBJ2-3

cdr3_aa: CASSQVRGGSGNTIYF
cdr3_nt: TGCGCCAGCAGCCAAGTTCGGGGTGGCTCTGGAAACACCATATATTTT
v_call: TRBV4-1
d_call: NA
clone_size: many
j_call: TRBJ1-3

cdr3_aa: CASSQTTGEWYEQYF
cdr3_nt: TGTGCCAGCAGTCAGACGACAGGGGAATGGTACGAGCAGTACTTC
v_call: TRBV11-1
d_call: TRBD1
clone_size: NA
j_call: TRBJ2-7

cdr3_aa: CASSLGQGAYIQYF
cdr3_nt: TGCGCCAGCAGCCTGGGACAGGGGGCTTACATTCAGTACTTC
v_call: TRBV5-1
d_call: TRBD1
clone_size: NA
j_call: TRBJ2-4

cdr3_aa: CASGQLQETQYF
cdr3_nt: TGTGCCAGCGGACAGCTCCAAGAGACCCAGTACTTC
v_call: TRBV19
d_call: NA
clone_size: NA
j_call: TRBJ2-5

cdr3_aa: CASSQTSGEQFF
cdr3_nt: TGTGCCAGCAGCCAGACTAGCGGGGAGCAGTTCTTC
v_call: TRBV6-5
d_call: TRBD2
clone_size: NA
j_call: TRBJ2-1

cdr3_aa: CASSQDDREQGYTF
cdr3_nt: TGTGCCAGCAGCCAAGATGACAGGGAGCAGGGCTACACCTTC
v_call: TRBV3-1/TRBV3-2
d_call: TRBD1
clone_size: NA
j_call: TRBJ1-2

cdr3_aa: CASSYRPQGPYEQYF
cdr3_nt: TGTGCCAGCAGCTACCGACCCCAGGGCCCCTACGAGCAGTACTTC
v_call: TRBV7-2
d_call: NA
clone_size: once
j_call: TRBJ2-7

cdr3_aa: CATSDPGTGKTDTQYF
cdr3_nt: TGTGCCACCAGTGACCCTGGGACAGGGAAGACAGATACGCAGTATTTT
v_call: TRBV24-1
d_call: TRBD1
clone_size: NA
j_call: TRBJ2-3

cdr3_aa: CASSFSSGGQFF
cdr3_nt: TGTGCCAGCAGCTTTAGCAGCGGCGGGCAGTTCTTC
v_call: TRBV7-9
d_call: NA
clone_size: NA
j_call: TRBJ2-1

cdr3_aa: CAISGGTGQGNTEAFF
cdr3_nt: TGTGCCATCAGTGGTGGGACGGGACAGGGGAACACTGAAGCTTTCTTT
v_call: TRBV10-3
d_call: TRBD1
clone_size: NA
j_call: TRBJ1-1

cdr3_aa: CASSFPGYQETQYF
cdr3_nt: TGTGCCAGCAGTTTTCCGGGATACCAGGAGACCCAGTACTTC
v_call: TRBV7-2
d_call: NA
clone_size: NA
j_call: TRBJ2-5

cdr3_aa: CASSPSGQGRSGANVLTF
cdr3_nt: TGTGCCAGCAGCCCCTCGGGACAGGGTCGTAGTGGGGCCAACGTCCTGACTTTC
v_call: TRBV5-6
d_call: TRBD1
clone_size: NA
j_call: TRBJ2-6

cdr3_aa: CATSVGGGAGTDTQYF
cdr3_nt: TGTGCCACCAGTGTAGGTGGGGGCGCGGGCACAGATACGCAGTATTTT
v_call: TRBV24-1
d_call: NA
clone_size: NA
j_call: TRBJ2-3

cdr3_aa: CASSYTGTGSTEAFF
cdr3_nt: TGCGCCAGCAGCTATACCGGGACAGGGAGCACTGAAGCTTTCTTT
v_call: TRBV5-1
d_call: TRBD1
clone_size: once
j_call: TRBJ1-1